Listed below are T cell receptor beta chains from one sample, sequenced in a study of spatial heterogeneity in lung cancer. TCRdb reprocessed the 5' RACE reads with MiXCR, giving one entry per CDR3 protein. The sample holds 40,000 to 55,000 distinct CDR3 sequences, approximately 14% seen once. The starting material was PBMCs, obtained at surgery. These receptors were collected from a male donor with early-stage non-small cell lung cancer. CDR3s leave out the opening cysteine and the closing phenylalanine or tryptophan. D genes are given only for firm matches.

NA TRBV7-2 ASSFNQGTNEKLF
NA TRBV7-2 ASSPRTGPNQPQH
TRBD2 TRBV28 ASSLVVVAGNAHYNEQF
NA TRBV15 ATSRVGFTDTQY
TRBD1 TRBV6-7 ASSYIDRGLDEY
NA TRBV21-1 ASSNCRIGSYT
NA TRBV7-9 ASSSETGPYNQETQY
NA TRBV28 ASSPRGTGELF
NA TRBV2 ASSEDRGGETQY
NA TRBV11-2 ASSLLQGAGNTIY
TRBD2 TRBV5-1 ASSSLTSGSTDTQY
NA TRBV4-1 ASSQADRLKKLF
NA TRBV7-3 ASSPMGTSYEQY
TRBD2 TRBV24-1 ATSDNGLAGLRRF
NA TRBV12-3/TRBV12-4 ASRRGSQETQY
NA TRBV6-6 ASSQRQNMNTEAF
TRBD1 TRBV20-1 SAIRQGNYGYT
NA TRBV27 ASSFATDSYEQY
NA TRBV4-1 ASSQGQFSYEQY
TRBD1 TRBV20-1 SARGQGYEQY
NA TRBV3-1 ASSRVSGLPRDEQF
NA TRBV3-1 ASSQGEVQFTNTEAF
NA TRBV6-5 ASSNNRSPRGGYT
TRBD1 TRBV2 ASPGQGPPLH
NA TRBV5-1 ASSNTDTEAF
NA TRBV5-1 ASSGGTAGELQETQY
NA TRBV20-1 SASHRPGQRHQEQF
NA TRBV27 ASKGGRGEKLF
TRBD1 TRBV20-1 SAPNRGEGSPLH
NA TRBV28 ASSPATAEKLF
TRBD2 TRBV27 ASKLAASTDTQY
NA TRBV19 ASAFNSNQPQH
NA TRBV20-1 SARDSRGSTEAF
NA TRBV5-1 ASSLEVETQY
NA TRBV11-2 ASSLQGWANEKLF
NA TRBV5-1 ASSFGTGGEETQY
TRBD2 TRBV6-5 ASSRTGTSGRDTGELF
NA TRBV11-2 ASSIARETQY
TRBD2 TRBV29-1 SVGRPLAGAKTQY
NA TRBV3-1 ASSQAVTVGANVLT
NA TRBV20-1 SAAVSVGSYEQY
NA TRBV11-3 ASSLGPGEQY
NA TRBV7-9 ASSLSDSLYGYT
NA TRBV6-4 ASSDSGQPNTEAF
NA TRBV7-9 ASSPMADTQY
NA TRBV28 ASTLLGTDTQY
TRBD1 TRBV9 ASSPGLLQGFLNTIY
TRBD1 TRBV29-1 SVPGQGTEQY
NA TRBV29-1 SVERTGNTIY
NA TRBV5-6 ASSLRTPRREQY
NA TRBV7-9 ASSLTPWEQY
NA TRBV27 ASSFGGAYTEAF
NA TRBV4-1 ASSQGIAPLH
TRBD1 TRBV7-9 ASSLGTGSGTGELF
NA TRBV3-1 ASSQVGIGGRWESTEAF
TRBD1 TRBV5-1 ASSMGTANTEAF
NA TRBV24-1 ATSDREETQY
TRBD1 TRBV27 ASSLDRANYGYT
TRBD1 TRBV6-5 ASSYSQGQPGANVLT